The sequence of this T cell receptor beta chain was determined in a study of T cell repertoires in cytomegalovirus infection. Study information: Use of recently identified HLA-C-restricted and well-studied HLA-B-restricted CMV epitopes was part of the study. Carrying CMV and the relevant HLA type showed in public TCR beta signatures. Overall study results and limits: Carriage of CMV together with the relevant HLA was identifiable through cumulative public TCR beta family frequency. Ex vivo, HLA-C-restricted CMV-specific TCR beta clonotypes prevailed over the rest of the response.

Details on this clonotype: What it recognizes is unknown.

The CDR3 has 20 amino acids. Germline V CDR1 and CDR2: LGHNA, YNFKEQ. The ends lost 0 bases at V and 0 bases at J; junction bases unmatched: 9. Each CDR3 protein gets one entry after TCRdb re-called the reads with MiXCR. The data contain approximately 910,000 distinct CDR3 sequences, 31% of them singletons. The receptor was derived from a human donor in good health (CMV status not recorded). Some clones in this sample may be carry-over from other donors' samples. The sequences come from cultured CD8+ T cells from PBMCs, collected from culture after CMV antigen stimulation. The J gene is TRBJ2-2, the V gene TRBV4-2; the match to TRBD2 covers 11 bases. The CDR3 spells CASSQDRYLAGGTNTGELFF. DNA for the CDR3: TGTGCCAGCAGCCAAGATAGGTACCTAGCGGGGGGCACGAACACCGGGGAGCTGTTTTTT.